This TCR beta chain was documented in a study of beta chain features in type 1 diabetes. Overall study: Over all samples combined, some 99,000,000 sorted cells were examined. General study findings and limits: Amplification by PCR could prefer shorter templates, with the same effect in patients and controls. VDJ junctions from type 1 diabetes patients carried fewer insertions and larger deletions. Unsettled here was the matter of whether HLA type influences TCRB rearrangement.

The V gene lost 8 bases and the J gene lost 0 bases, with 23 bases spanning the gap. The CDR3 spans 18 residues. Germline CDR1 SGHAT, CDR2 FQNNGV. All of the isolated RNA was reverse transcribed, so expressed TCRB transcripts were sequenced. TCRdb keeps only in-frame clones here, not all; method: immunoSEQ multiplex PCR. The table has 200,000 to 250,000 clones, less than 35% seen once. On this clone: Its specificity is not known.

This clonotype originated in a man younger than 45 in good health. The sequencing input was central memory CD4+ T cells from blood. V is TRBV11-2 and J is TRBJ2-1, with a tentative D call TRBD1 (6 bases). The chain's CDR3 is CASGGSWPRLSSYNEQFF. The CDR3 DNA sequence: TGTGCCAGCGGGGGCAGCTGGCCGCGTCTTAGCTCCTACAATGAGCAGTTCTTC.